This is a list of T cell receptor beta chains from one sample in a study of T cells after yellow fever vaccination. TCRdb reprocessed the 5' RACE reads via MiXCR and lists one record per CDR3 protein. Found here are 110,000 or so distinct CDR3 sequences, more than 5.5% of them singletons; the top ten hold 2.7%. This specimen was CD4+ T cells sorted from PBMCs, taken roughly 47 days after the first yellow fever vaccination. These receptors originate from a man between 18 and 35 years old who received the YFV17D yellow fever vaccine. The conserved cysteine and the conserved F or W are not part of the CDR3 here. Size tells how often a clone was seen (once, few, many) or the class of an expanded clone, and some rows leave it out.

j_call: TRBJ2-3
clone_size: many
v_call: TRBV6-1
cdr3_aa: ASSEATSGGADTQY

j_call: TRBJ2-3
clone_size: many
v_call: TRBV7-6
cdr3_aa: ASSLPPVTTTDTQY

j_call: TRBJ1-6
clone_size: many
v_call: TRBV14
cdr3_aa: ASSQDRGGNSPLH

j_call: TRBJ2-4
clone_size: .
v_call: TRBV18
cdr3_aa: ASSPPGQLAKNIQY

j_call: TRBJ1-1
clone_size: many
v_call: TRBV5-1
cdr3_aa: ASSRRAGVNTEAF

j_call: TRBJ1-3
clone_size: few
v_call: TRBV12-3/TRBV12-4
cdr3_aa: ASSVTGGGNTIY

j_call: TRBJ1-1
clone_size: few
v_call: TRBV20-1
cdr3_aa: SARHRGRSLTEAF

j_call: TRBJ1-6
clone_size: few
v_call: TRBV12-3/TRBV12-4
cdr3_aa: ASREGVSYNSPLH

j_call: TRBJ1-2
clone_size: few
v_call: TRBV7-2
cdr3_aa: ASSLTGRNYGYT

j_call: TRBJ2-3
clone_size: many
v_call: TRBV20-1
cdr3_aa: SASSGGVYTQY

j_call: TRBJ1-1
clone_size: many
v_call: TRBV5-1
cdr3_aa: ASSLEGSTEAF

j_call: TRBJ2-7
clone_size: few
v_call: TRBV7-9
cdr3_aa: ASSLDRGTYEQY

j_call: TRBJ2-1
clone_size: few
v_call: TRBV6-1
cdr3_aa: ASSPRNNEQF

j_call: TRBJ1-2
clone_size: many
v_call: TRBV9
cdr3_aa: ASSVSGGYGYT

j_call: TRBJ1-2
clone_size: many
v_call: TRBV12-3/TRBV12-4
cdr3_aa: ASSFGGSRYT

j_call: TRBJ2-2
clone_size: many
v_call: TRBV19
cdr3_aa: ATTDRGDTGELF

j_call: TRBJ2-5
clone_size: many
v_call: TRBV3-1
cdr3_aa: ASSQDKQGAAETQY

j_call: TRBJ1-1
clone_size: many
v_call: TRBV27
cdr3_aa: ASRTIGGASTEAF

j_call: TRBJ2-5
clone_size: few
v_call: TRBV5-4
cdr3_aa: ASSPLAGSGQETQY

j_call: TRBJ2-3
clone_size: many
v_call: TRBV2
cdr3_aa: ASPRQGQDTQY

j_call: TRBJ2-7
clone_size: many
v_call: TRBV7-9
cdr3_aa: ASSRQLPYEQY

j_call: TRBJ2-5
clone_size: many
v_call: TRBV18
cdr3_aa: ASSDRTQETQY

j_call: TRBJ2-3
clone_size: many
v_call: TRBV7-2
cdr3_aa: ASSLGPPGQGTDTQY

j_call: TRBJ1-5
clone_size: many
v_call: TRBV2
cdr3_aa: ASSERTNQPQH

j_call: TRBJ2-5
clone_size: .
v_call: TRBV30
cdr3_aa: AWKGLWETQY

j_call: TRBJ1-1
clone_size: .
v_call: TRBV5-1
cdr3_aa: ATSLARRGANTEAF

j_call: TRBJ1-6
clone_size: many
v_call: TRBV5-1
cdr3_aa: ASSLAGRGPYNSPLH

j_call: TRBJ1-6
clone_size: .
v_call: TRBV5-1
cdr3_aa: ASGTGNSPLH

j_call: TRBJ1-5
clone_size: many
v_call: TRBV27
cdr3_aa: ASSLGSTGGQPQH

j_call: TRBJ1-1
clone_size: many
v_call: TRBV7-8
cdr3_aa: ASSSGPGRTSSEAF

j_call: TRBJ2-3
clone_size: .
v_call: TRBV18
cdr3_aa: ASSPPGLVDTQY

j_call: TRBJ2-6
clone_size: many
v_call: TRBV6-1
cdr3_aa: ASSKRVLGANVLT

j_call: TRBJ1-6
clone_size: many
v_call: TRBV7-9
cdr3_aa: ASSPTAGSPLH

j_call: TRBJ2-3
clone_size: many
v_call: TRBV4-2
cdr3_aa: ASSQDPSKTDTQY

j_call: TRBJ2-3
clone_size: many
v_call: TRBV27
cdr3_aa: ASRGLAGGTTDTQY

j_call: TRBJ2-3
clone_size: many
v_call: TRBV20-1
cdr3_aa: SARGLDTDTQY

j_call: TRBJ1-2
clone_size: .
v_call: TRBV4-2
cdr3_aa: ASSPGGGELPRASGYT

j_call: TRBJ1-5
clone_size: many
v_call: TRBV5-6
cdr3_aa: ASSTRQSNQPQH

j_call: TRBJ2-2
clone_size: many
v_call: TRBV7-2
cdr3_aa: ASSKDGRNTGELF

j_call: TRBJ2-3
clone_size: many
v_call: TRBV7-9
cdr3_aa: ASDMGITDTQY

j_call: TRBJ2-2
clone_size: .
v_call: TRBV18
cdr3_aa: ASSTGDEGNPTGELF

j_call: TRBJ2-1
clone_size: many
v_call: TRBV7-9
cdr3_aa: ASSFWAVRNEQF

j_call: TRBJ2-1
clone_size: many
v_call: TRBV5-1
cdr3_aa: ASSLGSGGMEQF

j_call: TRBJ1-3
clone_size: many
v_call: TRBV4-2
cdr3_aa: ASSPGGELSGNTIY

j_call: TRBJ2-1
clone_size: few
v_call: TRBV3-1
cdr3_aa: ASSQGFGTSGYNEQF

j_call: TRBJ1-4
clone_size: .
v_call: TRBV6-1
cdr3_aa: ASSPPPRGPDEKLF

j_call: TRBJ1-1
clone_size: many
v_call: TRBV5-1
cdr3_aa: ASRQVQNTEAF

j_call: TRBJ2-5
clone_size: few
v_call: TRBV12-3/TRBV12-4
cdr3_aa: ASSRTASGGAGETQY